A selection of T cell receptor beta chains follows, all from one sample in a study of low-dose radiotherapy and immunotherapy resistance in tumors. From the reads, TCRdb called clonotypes with MiXCR, one entry per CDR3 protein. The sample lists 64,000 or so distinct CDR3 sequences, about 30% seen once, with approximately 7% in the top ten. Sample: PBMCs, taken before treatment. The receptors stem from a male donor with rectosigmoid adenocarcinoma. The CDR3 runs from the conserved cysteine through the conserved F or W. D genes are given only for firm matches. Rows give clone size only sometimes, using once, few, many, or a class for an expanded clone.

size	V	J	D	CDR3	DNA
many	TRBV11-2	TRBJ2-4	.	CASSGNIQYF	TGTGCCAGCAGCGGTAACATTCAGTACTTC
.	TRBV7-9	TRBJ2-1	.	CASSRGEGISNEQFF	TGTGCCAGCAGTCGAGGAGAGGGGATATCCAATGAGCAGTTCTTC
many	TRBV7-2	TRBJ2-1	TRBD2	CASSGSGGAQNEQFF	TGTGCCAGCAGCGGTAGCGGGGGGGCTCAGAATGAGCAGTTCTTC
many	TRBV5-1	TRBJ2-1	TRBD2	CASRGGNEQFF	TGCGCCAGCAGGGGGGGGAATGAGCAGTTCTTC
.	TRBV4-3	TRBJ1-2	.	CASSRLTANYGYTF	TGCGCCAGCAGTCGTTTGACAGCTAACTATGGCTACACCTTC
once	TRBV29-1	TRBJ2-3	TRBD2	CSVPPGFGSGRAFKTDTQYF	TGCAGCGTCCCCCCAGGGTTCGGTAGCGGGAGGGCCTTTAAGACAGATACGCAGTATTTT
.	TRBV7-2	TRBJ1-3	.	CASSLTLIGNTIYF	TGTGCCAGCAGCCTGACCCTAATCGGAAACACCATATATTTT
.	TRBV6-2/TRBV6-3	TRBJ1-2	TRBD1	CASRRGQGRLGYTF	TGTGCCAGCAGGCGGGGACAGGGGAGGTTAGGCTACACCTTC
.	TRBV7-6	TRBJ2-7	.	CASSLGESSASYEQYF	TGTGCCAGCAGCTTAGGGGAGTCCTCAGCTTCCTACGAGCAGTACTTC
.	TRBV29-1	TRBJ2-5	TRBD2	CSPPTSGRGETQYF	TGCAGCCCTCCGACTAGCGGGAGAGGAGAGACCCAGTACTTC
few	TRBV27	TRBJ2-7	TRBD1	CASSLYARTGAYEQYF	TGTGCCAGCAGTCTGTACGCTCGGACAGGGGCCTACGAGCAGTACTTC
many	TRBV28	TRBJ2-3	.	CASSSKSVHPGTQYF	TGTGCCAGCAGTTCGAAAAGCGTACATCCTGGTACGCAGTATTTT
many	TRBV7-3	TRBJ2-3	.	CASSPGVWTNRTDTQYF	TGTGCCAGCAGCCCAGGGGTCTGGACAAACCGCACAGATACGCAGTATTTT
many	TRBV7-2	TRBJ1-1	.	CASSFIQGEAFF	TGTGCCAGCAGCTTTATCCAGGGCGAAGCTTTCTTT
many	TRBV7-3	TRBJ2-1	.	CASSLQGNWGGSYNEQFF	TGTGCCAGCAGTCTACAGGGGAACTGGGGAGGGTCCTACAATGAGCAGTTCTTC
many	TRBV6-8	TRBJ2-1	TRBD1	CASSRTGSDHEQFF	TGTGCCAGCAGTCGGACAGGGAGCGACCATGAGCAGTTCTTC
.	TRBV6-1	TRBJ2-7	.	CASSGLLSSYEQYF	TGCGCCAGCAGTGGCTTACTGAGCTCCTACGAGCAGTACTTC
many	TRBV18	TRBJ2-3	.	CASSPRVAGTDTQYF	TGTGCCAGCTCACCACGGGTTGCGGGCACAGATACGCAGTATTTT
many	TRBV2	TRBJ2-2	TRBD2	CASSAPGRANTGELFF	TGTGCCAGCAGTGCTCCGGGGAGGGCGAACACCGGGGAGCTGTTTTTT
many	TRBV28	TRBJ2-5	TRBD1	CASRGDRGGVETQYF	TGTGCCAGCAGGGGGGACAGGGGAGGTGTCGAGACCCAGTACTTC
few	TRBV29-1	TRBJ1-2	.	CSVYTDGYTF	TGCAGCGTTTATACGGATGGCTACACCTTC
many	TRBV7-9	TRBJ2-6	.	CASSLGAGTSGANVLTF	TGTGCCAGCAGCTTAGGGGCGGGGACCTCTGGGGCCAACGTCCTGACTTTC
many	TRBV28	TRBJ1-2	.	CASSSPHYGYTF	TGTGCCAGCAGTTCCCCCCACTATGGCTACACCTTC
many	TRBV30	TRBJ2-3	.	CAWRSGGWGRNTDTQYF	TGTGCCTGGAGATCCGGAGGCTGGGGGCGGAACACAGATACGCAGTATTTT
many	TRBV7-6	TRBJ2-1	TRBD2	CASKLGQGLAGYNEQFF	TGTGCCAGCAAGCTGGGCCAAGGACTAGCGGGATACAATGAGCAGTTCTTC
.	TRBV6-4	TRBJ2-3	TRBD2	CASSESGGGTDTQYF	TGTGCCAGCAGTGAGAGCGGCGGGGGAACAGATACGCAGTATTTT
.	TRBV2	TRBJ2-5	TRBD2	CASRAELAGKETQYF	TGTGCCAGCAGGGCAGAACTAGCGGGAAAAGAGACCCAGTACTTC
many	TRBV4-1	TRBJ1-2	.	CASSQDQVTGSYGYTF	TGCGCCAGCAGCCAAGATCAGGTTACAGGGAGCTATGGCTACACCTTC
many	TRBV13	TRBJ1-6	.	CASSLGGGMGFLDF	TGTGCCAGCAGCTTAGGCGGCGGCATGGGTTTTTTAGACTTT
.	TRBV7-2	TRBJ2-7	TRBD1	CASSLGGGTGFSEQYF	TGTGCCAGCAGCCTCGGCGGCGGGACAGGGTTTAGCGAGCAGTACTTC
many	TRBV6-2/TRBV6-3	TRBJ2-4	.	CASRNRGNLNIQYF	TGTGCCAGCAGGAACCGGGGTAATCTAAACATTCAGTACTTC
many	TRBV7-9	TRBJ1-1	.	CASSYGQLAFF	TGTGCCAGCAGCTATGGACAGCTAGCTTTCTTT
many	TRBV5-6	TRBJ1-3	.	CASSAYRYSTSRRGPPRNGNTIYF	TGTGCCAGCAGCGCCTACCGATATTCGACCTCTCGTCGGGGACCCCCGCGGAACGGAAACACCATATATTTT
many	TRBV7-8	TRBJ2-3	TRBD2	CASSFGGARDTQYF	TGTGCCAGCAGCTTCGGGGGGGCCAGGGATACGCAGTATTTT
many	TRBV13	TRBJ2-2	TRBD2	CASSLQLAGATGELFF	TGTGCCAGCAGCTTGCAACTAGCGGGAGCCACCGGGGAGCTGTTTTTT
many	TRBV28	TRBJ2-5	.	CASSFVRQETQYF	TGTGCCAGCAGTTTCGTGCGCCAAGAGACCCAGTACTTC
many	TRBV4-1	TRBJ2-1	TRBD2	CASSQDVDREGNEQFF	TGCGCCAGCAGCCAAGACGTTGATCGGGAGGGCAATGAGCAGTTCTTC